These 21 T cell receptor beta chains came from one sample sequenced in a study of blood T cell repertoires in COVID-19. Generated by immunoSEQ multiplex PCR, the TCRdb table keeps only in-frame clones and is missing some. The profile shows 200,000 or so clones, approximately 82% of them singletons. The specimen was peripheral blood. Receptor source: a human donor in a cohort sampled during active COVID-19.

The V and J genes are TRBV4-1 and TRBJ2-1, with 11 bases fitting TRBD2. CDR3 length: 17 amino acids. Germline lookup yields CDR1 MGHRA and CDR2 YSYEKL. V was pared by 1 base and J by 7 bases, with 9 bases of the junction left unmatched. The CDR3 DNA sequence: TGCGCCAGCAGCCAAGGACTAGCGGGAAGCGACCGGAATGAGCAGTTCTTC. Protein sequence: CASSQGLAGSDRNEQFF.

As to this clone: The junction shows a germline mismatch at one end, possibly a read error. The V call is TRBV7-9, the J call TRBJ2-6, with D possibly being TRBD1 (6 bases). Per germline, CDR1 SEHNR and CDR2 FQNEAQ (reference sequence). The CDR3 is 17 amino acids. The CDR3 spells CASSLSGQTSRANVLTF. Written as DNA, the CDR3 is TGTGCCAGCAGCTTAAGCGGACAGACCTCTCGGGCCAACGTCCTGACTTTC.

The genes are TRBV4-2 and TRBJ2-1, with 7 bases fitting TRBD1. Per the germline V gene, CDR1 is LGHNA and CDR2 is YNFKEQ. CDR3 length equals 14 residues. With V trimmed by 3 bases and J by 9 bases, 8 bases remained unmatched. CDR3 in amino acids: CASSHRDRWGEQFF. The CDR3 coding sequence is TGTGCCAGCAGCCATCGGGACAGATGGGGTGAGCAGTTCTTC.

V is TRBV29-1 and J is TRBJ1-1; D not certain. The germline V and J ends were trimmed by 4 bases and 5 bases, with 5 bases remaining between them. This CDR3 is built from 10 residues. Germline CDR1 is SQVTM and CDR2 is ANQGSEA. CDR3 coding DNA: TGCAGCGTTGCGAGAACTGAAGCTTTCTTT. Its translation is CSVARTEAFF.

V is TRBV6-1 and J is TRBJ2-2, with 7 bases identical to TRBD2. There are 14 residues in the CDR3. The germline CDR1 and CDR2 sequences are MNHNS and SASEGT. The ends lost 3 bases at V and 9 bases at J; junction bases unmatched: 7. The CDR3 is CASSDGGGVRELFF. The CDR3 coding sequence is TGTGCCAGCAGTGACGGTGGGGGGGTACGGGAGCTGTTTTTT.

The chain is built from TRBV2 and TRBJ1-5; D possibly corresponds to TRBD1 (5 bases). V gave up 8 bases and J gave up 4 bases, with 12 bases separating them. Per the germline V gene, CDR1 is SNHLY and CDR2 is FYNNEI. CDR3 length: 13 amino acids. Here the CDR3 reads CASSPGPNQPQHF. CDR3 coding DNA: TGTGCCAGCTCCCCAGGGCCTAATCAGCCCCAGCATTTT.

The chain carries TRBV15 and TRBJ2-1; TRBD1 aligns across 9 bases. Germline CDR1 LNHNV, CDR2 YYDKDF (reference sequence). The CDR3 loop spans 16 amino acids. Germline trimming cut 3 bases from V and 2 bases from J; bases unmatched to any gene: 5. The CDR3, as DNA: TGTGCCACCAGCAGCGAGACAGGGGGTCCCTACAATGAGCAGTTCTTC. Amino acids: CATSSETGGPYNEQFF.

The V gene is TRBV10-1, the J gene TRBJ2-5, with 8 nucleotides matching TRBD2. In germline, CDR1 is WNHNN, CDR2 SYGVQD (reference sequence). V dropped 4 bases and J dropped 5; count of bases not matched to a gene: 6. The CDR3 length is 14 residues. In DNA, the CDR3 is TGCGCCAGCAGTGTGGGAGCGGGAGAGGAGACCCAGTACTTC. Amino acids: CASSVGAGEETQYF.

This clone was seen a single time. This chain uses TRBV7-6 with TRBJ2-5; TRBD2 might be the D (5 bases). The V end was cut by 0 bases, the J end by 6 bases, with 11 bases between. This CDR3 has 14 residues. Germline-derived CDR1 and CDR2 are SGHVS and FNYEAQ. The CDR3 reads CASSLAEVIQTQYF. The CDR3 nucleotides are TGTGCCAGCAGCTTAGCGGAGGTCATCCAGACCCAGTACTTC. The entire variable domain, with the rest obtained from reference TRBV7-6 and TRBJ2-5, is as follows: GAGVSQSPRYKVTKRGQDVALRCDPISGHVSLYWYRQALGQGPEFLTYFNYEAQQDKSGLPNDRFSAERPEGSISTLTIQRTEQRDSAMYRCASSLAEVIQTQYFGPGTRLLVL.

J is TRBJ2-1 and V is TRBV3-1 (or the pseudogene TRBV3-2), with TRBD2 matching over 8 bases. CDR1 and CDR2 from the germline V gene are LGHDT and YNNKEL (reference sequence). V dropped 4 bases and J dropped 7; count of bases not matched to a gene: 12. This CDR3 is built from 16 residues. The CDR3 DNA follows: TGTGCCAGCAGCCTGGGAGGGAGCGGGAGTAAGAATGAGCAGTTCTTC. Its protein product is CASSLGGSGSKNEQFF.

This clone occurred once. In DNA form, the CDR3 reads TGTGCCAGCTCACCACCGGGACAGGGGGCGTTCTCCAAAAACATTCAGTACTTC. This encodes CASSPPGQGAFSKNIQYF. The chain links TRBV18 to TRBJ2-4; 12 nucleotides agree with TRBD1. CDR3 size: 18 residues. J gave up 2 bases and V 0 bases, and 5 bases lay outside the gene matches. The germline gives CDR1 KGHSH, CDR2 LQKENI.

This sequence joins TRBV7-2 and TRBJ2-7; 7 bases map to TRBD2. J gave up 6 bases and V 5 bases, and 13 bases lay outside the gene matches. Germline values: CDR1 SGHTA, CDR2 FQGNSA. CDR3 length equals 15 residues. The CDR3: CASSPELAGVGEQYF. CDR3 DNA: TGTGCCAGCAGCCCCGAACTCGCGGGAGTGGGCGAGCAGTACTTC.

There are a few counts of this clone. The chain is built from TRBV18 and TRBJ2-2; D not resolved. Germline V gene lookup returns CDR1 KGHSH and CDR2 LQKENI. This CDR3 comprises 11 residues. Between the trimmed V and J ends, which lost 4 bases and 8 bases, there was a span of 5 bases. CDR3 DNA: TGTGCCAGCTCACAGCCGGGGGAGCTGTTTTTT. As protein: CASSQPGELFF.

As to this clone: Mismatch with germline at one junction end may stem from a read error. In DNA form, the CDR3 reads TGTGCCAGCAGTGACTCAGGGGCCCAGCCCCAGCATTTT. Encoded protein: CASSDSGAQPQHF. The chain uses TRBV6-5 and TRBJ1-5, with D possibly matching TRBD1 (6 bases). The germline V gene encodes CDR1 MNHEY and CDR2 SVGAGI. The CDR3 contains 13 residues.

The rearrangement joins TRBV28 to TRBJ2-7, with 14 bases fitting TRBD2. The germline CDR1 and CDR2 sequences are MDHEN and SYDVKM. This CDR3 is built from 17 residues. The V and J ends lost 6 bases and 1 base, in that order; junction bases with no gene match: 8. The DNA for the CDR3 is TGTGCCAGCAGCCCGGGACTAGCGGGAGTAGGGTCCTACGAGCAGTACTTC. Residues: CASSPGLAGVGSYEQYF.

V and J are TRBV5-6 and TRBJ1-2; TRBD1 aligns across 8 bases. This CDR3 has 16 amino acids. The germline V gene has CDR1 SGHDT and CDR2 YYEEEE. After removal of 4 bases from V and 8 bases from J, the junction contained 16 bases not matched to a gene. In nucleotides, the CDR3 is TGTGCCAGCAGCGCAGGCCCGGGACAGGCCTTAGGGGGCTACACCTTC. It is translated as CASSAGPGQALGGYTF.

V and J are TRBV5-1 and TRBJ2-7, with D uncertain. Trimming stripped 4 bases from V and 1 base from J, with 3 bases between. The CDR3 is 11 residues long. The germline gives CDR1 SGHRS, CDR2 YFSETQ. CDR3 in amino acids: CASSASYEQYF. The CDR3 bases are TGCGCCAGCAGCGCGTCCTACGAGCAGTACTTC.

The chain has TRBV29-1 and TRBJ1-1; 7 positions match TRBD1. The germline CDR1 and CDR2 sequences are SQVTM and ANQGSEA. This CDR3 spans 13 amino acids. The junction had 6 bases not matched to a gene; V was cut back by 7 bases and J by 1 base. The CDR3 DNA is TGCAGCGGGATCGGGACAGAGAACACTGAAGCTTTCTTT. Its translation is CSGIGTENTEAFF. The variable domain in full, completed from reference TRBV29-1 and TRBJ1-1, reads SAVISQKPSRDICQRGTSLTIQCQVDSQVTMMFWYRQQPGQSLTLIATANQGSEATYESGFVIDKFPISRPNLTFSTLTVSNMSPEDSSIYLCSGIGTENTEAFFGQGTRLTVV.

The chain recombines TRBV10-3 with TRBJ2-7; TRBD2 matches 11 bases. The length of the CDR3 is 16 residues. V shed 3 bases and J 1 base; nucleotides not matched to a gene: 5. Germline lookup yields CDR1 ENHRY and CDR2 SYGVKD. The CDR3 sequence: CAISDSGTSGSYEQYF. CDR3 DNA: TGTGCCATCAGTGATTCCGGGACTAGCGGTTCCTACGAGCAGTACTTC.

The count of this clone is one. V usage is TRBV6-5 and J usage is TRBJ2-1, with 7 bases that match TRBD2. There are 14 residues in the CDR3. Per the germline V gene, CDR1 is MNHEY and CDR2 is SVGAGI. Losses at the gene ends were 6 bases for V and 1 base for J; bases not matched to a gene: 3. CDR3 loop: CASRKRDSYNEQFF. CDR3 nucleotide sequence: TGTGCCAGCAGAAAGCGGGATTCCTACAATGAGCAGTTCTTC.

This clone came up a few times. The chain recombines TRBV30 with TRBJ2-1, with 13 bases fitting TRBD2. Trimming cost V 3 bases and J 10 bases; bases outside gene matches: 9. CDR3 size: 15 residues. Germline V gene lookup returns CDR1 GTSNPN and CDR2 SVGIG (reference sequence). CDR3 protein: CAWSGGLAGRREQFF. The DNA for the CDR3 is TGTGCCTGGAGCGGGGGACTAGCGGGAAGGAGGGAGCAGTTCTTC.